This TCR beta chain was recovered during a study of blood T cell repertoires in COVID-19. Study-wide background: The United States, Italy and Spain were the sources of the acute and convalescent COVID-19 samples. T cells, B-cell-depleted T cells, or PBMCs supplied cDNA or gDNA.

Under the authors' procedure: Reference gene primer amplification gave estimated nucleated cell counts. Generated by immunoSEQ multiplex PCR, the TCRdb table keeps only in-frame clones and is missing some. Clonal size and the V and J genes are those of that table, whereas D and trimming came from the DNA. The table lists around 250,000 clones, around nine tenths of them singletons. The CDR3 is made up of 14 amino acids. CDR1 is SGHNT, CDR2 YYREEE, per germline (reference sequence). V shed 0 bases and J shed 11 bases, with 17 bases lying between them. The chain uses TRBV5-4 and TRBJ1-1; D is perhaps TRBD1 (6 bases). The receptor was derived from a man aged 40-55 years with active or convalescent COVID-19. The sequenced material came from peripheral blood. For the CDR3, the DNA is TGTGCCAGCAGCTTGGCCGCGGAGGGGGGGTTGGCTTTCTTT. Translating gives CASSLAAEGGLAFF.